These T cell receptor beta chains were read from a single sample in a study of blood T cell repertoires in COVID-19. This table comes from immunoSEQ multiplex PCR, and its TCRdb copy is limited to in-frame clones, with some not included. This sample has under 100,000 clones; under 90% occur once, and the top ten carry more than 5%. The sequencing sample was made of peripheral blood. The receptors were sampled from a man between 60 and 70 years old with COVID-19, enrolled during active disease. Both conserved end residues are part of each CDR3. Each record gives: V gene, D gene, clone size, J gene, CDR3 DNA, CDR3 protein. The D gene is left open where the match is weak. Some rows mark clone size as missing; the rest say once, few, many or name a class of expanded clone.

TRBV2,NA,NA,TRBJ1-2,TGTGCCAGCAGTTTCGACGGGTTAGATGGCTACACCTTC,CASSFDGLDGYTF
TRBV29-1,NA,NA,TRBJ2-6,TGCAGCGTTGCCGGGAACTCTGGGGCCAACGTCCTGACTTTC,CSVAGNSGANVLTF
TRBV19,NA,NA,TRBJ1-6,TGTGCCAGTGGGGCGAGTCCCGTAGGGTCACCCCTCCACTTT,CASGASPVGSPLHF
TRBV3-1/TRBV3-2,NA,NA,TRBJ1-1,TGTGCCAGCAGCCAACAAAAGAACACTGAAGCTTTCTTT,CASSQQKNTEAFF
TRBV3-1/TRBV3-2,NA,NA,TRBJ2-1,TGTGCCAGCAGCCAAAGGGAGTATCAGGCTGAGCAGTTCTTC,CASSQREYQAEQFF
TRBV7-9,NA,NA,TRBJ1-2,TGTGCCAGCAGCCCGACTTCCTATGGCTACACCTTC,CASSPTSYGYTF
TRBV5-1,TRBD1,NA,TRBJ2-3,TGCGCCAGCAGCAACCTACCTCGAGGGGGCGGCACAGATACGCAGTATTTT,CASSNLPRGGGTDTQYF
TRBV9,NA,once,TRBJ1-6,TGTGCCAGCAGCGCGAGCCCACAGGGTACACCCCTCCACTTT,CASSASPQGTPLHF
TRBV5-1,TRBD1,NA,TRBJ1-2,TGCGCCAGCAGCGCGGGGACAGGGAACTATGGCTACACCTTC,CASSAGTGNYGYTF
TRBV7-9,NA,NA,TRBJ2-1,TGTGCCAGCAGCTCCCCCGGGACTAGGGGGCACAATGAGCAGTTCTTC,CASSSPGTRGHNEQFF
TRBV28,TRBD1,NA,TRBJ1-4,TGTGCCTGCCGAGGGACAGCTAATGAAAAACTGTTTTTT,CACRGTANEKLFF
TRBV27,NA,once,TRBJ1-3,TGTGCCAGTCAGGGTTTAGGAAACACCATATATTTT,CASQGLGNTIYF
TRBV11-2,NA,NA,TRBJ1-1,TGTGCCAGCAGCCCTATTGTGGGGGGGAGGACTGAAGCTTTCTTT,CASSPIVGGRTEAFF
TRBV5-4,NA,NA,TRBJ1-1,TGTGCCAGCAGCGGACCCCCCCGGGGGACGAACACTGAAGCTTTCTTT,CASSGPPRGTNTEAFF
TRBV4-2,TRBD1,NA,TRBJ2-2,TGTGCCAGCAGCCAAGAAGGAGTCGGACAGGGGGGGGACACCGGGGAGCTGTTTTTT,CASSQEGVGQGGDTGELFF
TRBV30,TRBD2,NA,TRBJ2-1,TGTGCCTGGAGTGTAGTAGCGGGAGTTGAGAATGAGCAGTTCTTC,CAWSVVAGVENEQFF
TRBV27,NA,NA,TRBJ2-2,TGTGCCAGCAGTCCAAACACCGGGGAGCTGTTTTTT,CASSPNTGELFF
TRBV19,TRBD1,once,TRBJ1-6,TGTGCCAGTAGTAGGAACAGGGGAACGAATTCACCCCTCCACTTT,CASSRNRGTNSPLHF
TRBV6-2/TRBV6-3,TRBD2,NA,TRBJ2-3,TGTGCCAGCAGCCCCCGGTGGGTAGCGGGCAGCACAGATACGCAGTATTTT,CASSPRWVAGSTDTQYF
TRBV19,TRBD2,NA,TRBJ2-1,TGTGCCAGTAGTAGCCTTACTAGCGGGAGGGGAGGTGAGCAGTTCTTC,CASSSLTSGRGGEQFF
TRBV9,TRBD1,NA,TRBJ2-7,TGTGCCAGCAGCGTAACAGGGGACACCTACGAGCAGTACTTC,CASSVTGDTYEQYF
TRBV4-3,TRBD1,NA,TRBJ2-5,TGCGCCAGCAGCCAAGGCCGGACAGGGGCAGGGACCCAGTACTTC,CASSQGRTGAGTQYF
TRBV28,TRBD2,NA,TRBJ2-2,TGTGCCAGCAGCGGGAGCGGGAGGGCGGTCGGGGAGCTGTTTTTT,CASSGSGRAVGELFF
TRBV4-1,TRBD1,NA,TRBJ2-2,TGCGCCAGCAGTTCGGGACAGCTAGGCCCCAACACCGGGGAGCTGTTTTTT,CASSSGQLGPNTGELFF
TRBV5-6,NA,NA,TRBJ1-3,TGTGCCTACCACAGCCGGCGGGCTCCTGGAAACACCATATATTTT,CAYHSRRAPGNTIYF
TRBV30,TRBD1,NA,TRBJ1-5,TGTGCCTGGAGGCGACAGGGCCATCAGCCCCAGCATTTT,CAWRRQGHQPQHF
TRBV6-5,NA,NA,TRBJ1-6,TGTGCCAGCAGTTTATCGTCAGGGCGCTCACCCCTCCACTTT,CASSLSSGRSPLHF
TRBV24-1,NA,NA,TRBJ2-1,TGTGCCACCAGTGGCGGGATATACAATGAGCAGTTCTTC,CATSGGIYNEQFF
TRBV5-1,NA,NA,TRBJ2-7,TGCGCCAGCAGCTTGGATCCAGGGGAGGGCGAGCAGTACTTC,CASSLDPGEGEQYF
TRBV15,NA,NA,TRBJ1-4,TGTGCCACCAGCAGAGAGGCGACGACAGCTACTAATGAAAAACTGTTTTTT,CATSREATTATNEKLFF
TRBV7-3,NA,NA,TRBJ2-1,TGTGCCAGCAGCCCAGGGGGGCCCAACTACAATGAGCAGTTCTTC,CASSPGGPNYNEQFF
TRBV7-2,TRBD1,NA,TRBJ2-5,TGTGCCAGCAGCTTAGCCGGTCAGGGGGCAAGAAAGACCCAGTACTTC,CASSLAGQGARKTQYF
TRBV5-4,NA,NA,TRBJ2-7,TGTGCCAGCAGCTTCCACTCCTACGAGCAGTACTTC,CASSFHSYEQYF
TRBV6-5,TRBD1,NA,TRBJ2-5,TGTGCCAGCAAACGGCTGGGACAGGTTACGACCCAGTACTTC,CASKRLGQVTTQYF
TRBV29-1,TRBD1,NA,TRBJ1-4,TGCAGCGTTCCGGACAGGGGCGAAAAACTGTTTTTT,CSVPDRGEKLFF
TRBV7-6,NA,NA,TRBJ2-2,TGTGCCAGCAGCTCAGGGGTAAACACCGGGGAGCTGTTTTTT,CASSSGVNTGELFF
TRBV10-1,TRBD1,NA,TRBJ1-6,TGCGCCAGCAAGGGACAGGGGGGATCACCCCTCCACTTT,CASKGQGGSPLHF
TRBV28,NA,NA,TRBJ1-2,TGTGCCAGCAGTTTTCCCTTAGCAGGGAACTATGGCTACACCTTC,CASSFPLAGNYGYTF
TRBV19,TRBD1,NA,TRBJ1-5,TGTGCCACTCGGACAGGGAATCAGCCCCAGCATTTT,CATRTGNQPQHF
TRBV3-1/TRBV3-2,NA,NA,TRBJ1-1,TGTGCCAGCAGCCAAGTTGGGCCCACTGAAGCTTTCTTT,CASSQVGPTEAFF
TRBV5-1,TRBD1,NA,TRBJ2-7,TGCGCCAGCAGCTTGTTCAGGGGGCTGGAGGAGCAGTACTTC,CASSLFRGLEEQYF
TRBV5-6,TRBD2,NA,TRBJ2-7,TGTGCCAGCAGCTTGGGTGGGAGGGCCCGAAACGAGCAGTACTTC,CASSLGGRARNEQYF
TRBV11-1,NA,once,TRBJ2-7,TGTGCCAGCAGCCCGGGACAAGACTCCTACGAGCAGTACTTC,CASSPGQDSYEQYF
TRBV20-1,TRBD1,once,TRBJ1-1,TGCAGTGCCAGGGACAGAGGTGAAGCTTTCTTT,CSARDRGEAFF
TRBV10-3,TRBD1,NA,TRBJ2-2,TGTGCCATCGCGAGACAGGGCCACACCGGGGAGCTGTTTTTT,CAIARQGHTGELFF
TRBV11-3,NA,NA,TRBJ1-1,TGTGCCAGCAGCTTCAGTGACACTGAAGCTTTCTTT,CASSFSDTEAFF
TRBV7-3,NA,NA,TRBJ2-3,TGTGCCAGCAGCCCGGACAAGAGCACAGATACGCAGTATTTT,CASSPDKSTDTQYF
TRBV7-8,NA,NA,TRBJ1-1,TGTGCCAGCAGCTTAGCCGGGTCTGAAGCTTTCTTT,CASSLAGSEAFF
TRBV12-5,NA,NA,TRBJ2-7,TGTGCTAGTGGACGAGGGGGGGTAACCTACGAGCAGTACTTC,CASGRGGVTYEQYF